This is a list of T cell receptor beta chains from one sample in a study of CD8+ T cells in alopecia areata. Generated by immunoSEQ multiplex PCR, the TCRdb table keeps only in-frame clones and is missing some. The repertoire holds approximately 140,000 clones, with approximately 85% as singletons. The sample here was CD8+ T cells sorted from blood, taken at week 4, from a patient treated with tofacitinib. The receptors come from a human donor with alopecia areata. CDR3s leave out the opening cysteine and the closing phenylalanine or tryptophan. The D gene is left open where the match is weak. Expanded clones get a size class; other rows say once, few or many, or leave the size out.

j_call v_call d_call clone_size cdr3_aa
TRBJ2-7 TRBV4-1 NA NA ASSQDPTYEQY
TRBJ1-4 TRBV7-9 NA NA ASSFGGRATNEKLF
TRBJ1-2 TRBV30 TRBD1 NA AWSTTGTGDLRWTNYGYT
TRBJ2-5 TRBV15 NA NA ATSGHRDLGETQY
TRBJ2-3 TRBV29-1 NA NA SVVYKGDTQY
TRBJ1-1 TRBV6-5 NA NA ASSYRSTTEAF
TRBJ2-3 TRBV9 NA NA ASSVVPGDTQY
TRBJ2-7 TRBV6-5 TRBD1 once ASSVGQTYEQY
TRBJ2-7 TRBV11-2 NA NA ASSSTYEQY
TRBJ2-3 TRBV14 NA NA ASSQAYTDTQY
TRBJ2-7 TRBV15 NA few ATSPRAGSLYEQY
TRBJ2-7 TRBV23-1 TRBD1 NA ASSPHWDRGFQPRWY
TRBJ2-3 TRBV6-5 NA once ASSYSSLVTDTQY
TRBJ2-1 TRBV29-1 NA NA SVGHNEQF
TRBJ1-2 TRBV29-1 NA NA SVAAGYGYT
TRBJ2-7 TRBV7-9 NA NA ASSEGGLTYYEQY
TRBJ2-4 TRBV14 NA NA ASSQGTQGAKNIQY
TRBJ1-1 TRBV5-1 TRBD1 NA ASRPRQGGPAF
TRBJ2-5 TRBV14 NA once ASSSRVTAEQETQY
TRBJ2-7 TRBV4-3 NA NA ASSQDSGSYEQY
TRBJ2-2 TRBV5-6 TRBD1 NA ASSLATGGPPGELF
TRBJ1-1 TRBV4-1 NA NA ASSRTPGLNTEAF
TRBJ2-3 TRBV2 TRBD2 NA ASNGLAGSADTQY
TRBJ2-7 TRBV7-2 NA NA ASSLIPPDGPYEQY
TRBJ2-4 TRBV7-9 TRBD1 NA ASSLPPTGGNIQY
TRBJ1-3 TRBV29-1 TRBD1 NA SVAGGTGGNTIY
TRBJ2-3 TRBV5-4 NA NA ASSLSADTQY
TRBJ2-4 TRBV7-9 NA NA ASSHVRGPKNIQY
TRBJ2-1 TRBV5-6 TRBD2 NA ASSLPGTSVNNEQF